The sequence of this T cell receptor beta chain was determined in a study of blood T cell repertoires in COVID-19. For the study at large: Spain, Italy and the United States supplied samples that represented acute and convalescent COVID-19. T cells, B-cell-depleted T cells, or PBMCs provided the cDNA or gDNA that served as material.

The germline V gene has CDR1 SGHVS and CDR2 FQNEAQ. V gave up 5 bases and J gave up 0 bases; unmatched junction bases: 9. The CDR3 contains 18 residues. In the authors' methods: Amplification with reference gene primers provided the estimates of nucleated cell counts. Sequencing was performed with immunoSEQ multiplex PCR; in TCRdb, only in-frame clones are kept and a portion is missing. The DNA gave D and trimming, while V, J and clone size come from that table. The table lists roughly 140,000 clones, 75% to 90% of them singletons. This chain uses TRBV7-8 with TRBJ2-7; 14 bases fit TRBD2. The TCR originated in a woman aged 55-75 years with active COVID-19. Sequencing used peripheral blood. This chain's CDR3 is CASSAGLAGVGSSYEQYF. CDR3 DNA sequence: TGTGCCAGCAGCGCGGGACTAGCGGGAGTTGGTAGCTCCTACGAGCAGTACTTC.